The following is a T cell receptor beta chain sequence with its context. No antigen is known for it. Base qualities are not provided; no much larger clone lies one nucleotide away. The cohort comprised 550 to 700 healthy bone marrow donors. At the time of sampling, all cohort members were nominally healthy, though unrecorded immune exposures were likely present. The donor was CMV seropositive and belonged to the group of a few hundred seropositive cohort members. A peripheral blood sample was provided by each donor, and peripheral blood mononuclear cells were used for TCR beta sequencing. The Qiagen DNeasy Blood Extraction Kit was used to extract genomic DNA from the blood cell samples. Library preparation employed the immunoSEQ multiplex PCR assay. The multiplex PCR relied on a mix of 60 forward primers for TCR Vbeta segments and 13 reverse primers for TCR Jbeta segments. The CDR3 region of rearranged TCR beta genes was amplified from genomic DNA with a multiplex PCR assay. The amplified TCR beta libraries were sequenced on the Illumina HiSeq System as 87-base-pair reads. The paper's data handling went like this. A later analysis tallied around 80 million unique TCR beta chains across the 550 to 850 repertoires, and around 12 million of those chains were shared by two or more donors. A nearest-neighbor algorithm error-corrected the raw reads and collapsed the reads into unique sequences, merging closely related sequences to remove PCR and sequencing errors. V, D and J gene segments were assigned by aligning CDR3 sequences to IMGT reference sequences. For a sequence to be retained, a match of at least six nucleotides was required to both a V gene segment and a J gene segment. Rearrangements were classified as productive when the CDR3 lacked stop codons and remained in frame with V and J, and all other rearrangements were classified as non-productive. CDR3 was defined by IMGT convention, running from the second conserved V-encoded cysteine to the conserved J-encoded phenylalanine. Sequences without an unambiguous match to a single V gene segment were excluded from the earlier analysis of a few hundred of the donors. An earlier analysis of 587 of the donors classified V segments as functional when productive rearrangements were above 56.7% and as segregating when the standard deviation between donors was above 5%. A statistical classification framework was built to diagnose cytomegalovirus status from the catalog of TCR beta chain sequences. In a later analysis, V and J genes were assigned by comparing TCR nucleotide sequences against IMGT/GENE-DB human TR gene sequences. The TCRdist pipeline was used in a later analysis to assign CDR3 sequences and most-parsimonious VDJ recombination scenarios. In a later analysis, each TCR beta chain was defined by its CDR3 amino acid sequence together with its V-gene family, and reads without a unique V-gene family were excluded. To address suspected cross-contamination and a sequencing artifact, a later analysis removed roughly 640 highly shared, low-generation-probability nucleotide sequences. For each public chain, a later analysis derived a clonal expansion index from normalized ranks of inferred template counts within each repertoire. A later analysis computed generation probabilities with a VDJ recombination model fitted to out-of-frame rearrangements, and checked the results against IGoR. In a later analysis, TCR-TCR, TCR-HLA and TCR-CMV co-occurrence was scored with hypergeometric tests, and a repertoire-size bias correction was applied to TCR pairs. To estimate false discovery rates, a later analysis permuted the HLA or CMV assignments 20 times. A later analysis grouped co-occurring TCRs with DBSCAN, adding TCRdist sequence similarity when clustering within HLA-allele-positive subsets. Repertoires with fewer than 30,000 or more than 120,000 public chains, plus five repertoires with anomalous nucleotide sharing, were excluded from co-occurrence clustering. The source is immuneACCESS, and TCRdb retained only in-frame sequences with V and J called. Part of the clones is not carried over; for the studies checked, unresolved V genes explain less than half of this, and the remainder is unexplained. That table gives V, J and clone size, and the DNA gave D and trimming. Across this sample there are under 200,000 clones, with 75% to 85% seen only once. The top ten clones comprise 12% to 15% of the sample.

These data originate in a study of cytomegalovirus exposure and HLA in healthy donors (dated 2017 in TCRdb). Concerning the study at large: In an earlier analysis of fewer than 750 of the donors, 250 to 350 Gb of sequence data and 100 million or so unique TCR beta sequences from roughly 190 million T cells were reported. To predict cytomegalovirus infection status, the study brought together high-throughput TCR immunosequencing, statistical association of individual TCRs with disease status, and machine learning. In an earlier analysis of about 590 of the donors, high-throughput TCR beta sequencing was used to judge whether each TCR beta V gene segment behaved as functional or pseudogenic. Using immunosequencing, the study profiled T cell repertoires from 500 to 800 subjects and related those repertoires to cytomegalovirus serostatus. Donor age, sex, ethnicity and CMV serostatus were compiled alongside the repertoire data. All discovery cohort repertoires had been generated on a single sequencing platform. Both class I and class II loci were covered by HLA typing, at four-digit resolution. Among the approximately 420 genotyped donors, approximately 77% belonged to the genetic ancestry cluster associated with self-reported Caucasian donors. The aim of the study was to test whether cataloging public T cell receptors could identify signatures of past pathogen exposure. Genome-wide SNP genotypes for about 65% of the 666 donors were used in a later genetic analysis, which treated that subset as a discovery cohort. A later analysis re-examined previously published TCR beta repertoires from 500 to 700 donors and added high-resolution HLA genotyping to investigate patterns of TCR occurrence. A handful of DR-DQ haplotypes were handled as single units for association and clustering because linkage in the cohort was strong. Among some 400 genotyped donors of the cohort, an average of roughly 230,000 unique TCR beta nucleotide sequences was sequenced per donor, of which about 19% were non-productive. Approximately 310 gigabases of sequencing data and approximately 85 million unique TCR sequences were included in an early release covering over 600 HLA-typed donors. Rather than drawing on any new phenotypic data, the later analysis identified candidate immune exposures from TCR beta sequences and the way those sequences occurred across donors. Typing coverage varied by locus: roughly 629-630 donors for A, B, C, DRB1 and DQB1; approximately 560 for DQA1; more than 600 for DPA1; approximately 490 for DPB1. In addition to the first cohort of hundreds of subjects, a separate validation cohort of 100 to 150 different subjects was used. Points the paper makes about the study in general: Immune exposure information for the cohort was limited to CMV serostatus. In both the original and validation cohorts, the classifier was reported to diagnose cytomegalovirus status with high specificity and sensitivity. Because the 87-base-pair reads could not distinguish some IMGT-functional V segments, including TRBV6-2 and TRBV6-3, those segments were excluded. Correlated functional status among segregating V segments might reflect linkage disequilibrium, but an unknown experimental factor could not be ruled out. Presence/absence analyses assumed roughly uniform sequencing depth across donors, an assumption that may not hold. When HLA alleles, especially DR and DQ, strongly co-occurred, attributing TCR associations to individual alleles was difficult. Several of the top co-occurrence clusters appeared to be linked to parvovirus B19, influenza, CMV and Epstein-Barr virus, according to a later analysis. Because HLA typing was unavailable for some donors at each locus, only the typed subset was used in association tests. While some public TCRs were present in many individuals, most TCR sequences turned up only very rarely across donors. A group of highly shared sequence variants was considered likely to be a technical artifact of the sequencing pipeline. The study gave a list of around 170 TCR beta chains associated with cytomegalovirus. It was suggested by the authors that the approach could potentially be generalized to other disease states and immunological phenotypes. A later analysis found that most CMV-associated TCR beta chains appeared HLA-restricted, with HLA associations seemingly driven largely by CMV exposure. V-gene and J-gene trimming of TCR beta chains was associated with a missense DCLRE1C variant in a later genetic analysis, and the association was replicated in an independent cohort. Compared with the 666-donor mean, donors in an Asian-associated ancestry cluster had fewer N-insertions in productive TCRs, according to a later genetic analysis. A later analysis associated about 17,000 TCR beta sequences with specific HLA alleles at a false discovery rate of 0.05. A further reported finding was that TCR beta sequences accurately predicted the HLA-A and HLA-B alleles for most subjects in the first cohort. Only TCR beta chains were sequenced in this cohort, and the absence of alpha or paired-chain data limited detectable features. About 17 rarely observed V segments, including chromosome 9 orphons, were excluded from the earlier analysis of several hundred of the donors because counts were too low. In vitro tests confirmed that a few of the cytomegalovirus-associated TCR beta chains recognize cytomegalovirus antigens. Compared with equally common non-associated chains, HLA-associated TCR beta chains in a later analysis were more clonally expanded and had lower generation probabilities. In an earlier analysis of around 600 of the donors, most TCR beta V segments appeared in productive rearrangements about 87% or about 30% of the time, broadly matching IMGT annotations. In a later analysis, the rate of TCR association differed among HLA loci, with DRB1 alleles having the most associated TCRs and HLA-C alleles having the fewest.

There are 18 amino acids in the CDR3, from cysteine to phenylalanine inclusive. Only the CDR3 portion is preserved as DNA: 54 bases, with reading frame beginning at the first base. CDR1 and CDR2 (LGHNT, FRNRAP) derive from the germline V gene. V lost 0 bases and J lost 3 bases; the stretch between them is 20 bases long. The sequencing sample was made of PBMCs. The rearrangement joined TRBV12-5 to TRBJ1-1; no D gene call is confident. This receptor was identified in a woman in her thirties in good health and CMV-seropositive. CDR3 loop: CASGLVTAARESDTEAFF. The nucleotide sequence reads TGTGCTAGTGGTTTGGTAACGGCAGCGAGGGAATCGGACACTGAAGCTTTCTTT.